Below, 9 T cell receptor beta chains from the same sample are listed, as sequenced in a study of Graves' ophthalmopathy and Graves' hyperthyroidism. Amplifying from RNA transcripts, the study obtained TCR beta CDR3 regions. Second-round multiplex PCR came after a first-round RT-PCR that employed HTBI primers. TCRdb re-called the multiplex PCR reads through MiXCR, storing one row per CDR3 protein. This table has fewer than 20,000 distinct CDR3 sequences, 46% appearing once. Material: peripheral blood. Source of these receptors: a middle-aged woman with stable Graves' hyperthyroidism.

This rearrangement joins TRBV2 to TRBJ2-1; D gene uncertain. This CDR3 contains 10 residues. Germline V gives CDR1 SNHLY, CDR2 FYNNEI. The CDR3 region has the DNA TGTGTCAACACATCCAATGAGCAGTTCTTC. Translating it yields CVNTSNEQFF.

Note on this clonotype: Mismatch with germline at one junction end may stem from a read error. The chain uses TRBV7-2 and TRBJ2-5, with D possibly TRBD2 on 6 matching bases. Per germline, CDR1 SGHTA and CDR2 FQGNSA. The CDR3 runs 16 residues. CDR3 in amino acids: CASCLVILAWVETQYF. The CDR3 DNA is TGTGCCAGCTGCTTAGTAATTCTAGCGTGGGTGGAGACCCAGTACTTC.

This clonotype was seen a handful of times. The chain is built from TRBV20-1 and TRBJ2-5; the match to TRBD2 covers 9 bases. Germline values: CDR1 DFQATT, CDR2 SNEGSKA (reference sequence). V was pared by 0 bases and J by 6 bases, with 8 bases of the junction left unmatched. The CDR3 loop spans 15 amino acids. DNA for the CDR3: TGCAGTGCTAGAGATATCGCGGGAGGGAGCAAGACCCAGTACTTC. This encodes CSARDIAGGSKTQYF.

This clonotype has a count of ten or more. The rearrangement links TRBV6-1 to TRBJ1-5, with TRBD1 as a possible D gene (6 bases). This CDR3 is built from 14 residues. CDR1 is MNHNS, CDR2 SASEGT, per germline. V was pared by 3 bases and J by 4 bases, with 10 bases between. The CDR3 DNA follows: TGTGCCAGCAGTGACAGGGGTGGGAATCAGCCCCAGCATTTT. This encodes CASSDRGGNQPQHF.

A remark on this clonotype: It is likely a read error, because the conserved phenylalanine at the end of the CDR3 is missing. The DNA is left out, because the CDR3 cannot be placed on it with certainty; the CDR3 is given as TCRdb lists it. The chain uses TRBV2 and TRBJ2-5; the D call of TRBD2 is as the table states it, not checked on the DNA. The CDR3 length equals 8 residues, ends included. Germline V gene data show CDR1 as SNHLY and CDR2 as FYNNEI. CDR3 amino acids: CASKGPVN.

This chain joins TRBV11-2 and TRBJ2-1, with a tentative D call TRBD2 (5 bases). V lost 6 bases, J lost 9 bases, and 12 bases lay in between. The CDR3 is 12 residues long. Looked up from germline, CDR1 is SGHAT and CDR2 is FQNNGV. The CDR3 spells CASRPTTIEQFF. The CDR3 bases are TGTGCCAGCAGACCGACTACCATTGAGCAGTTCTTC.

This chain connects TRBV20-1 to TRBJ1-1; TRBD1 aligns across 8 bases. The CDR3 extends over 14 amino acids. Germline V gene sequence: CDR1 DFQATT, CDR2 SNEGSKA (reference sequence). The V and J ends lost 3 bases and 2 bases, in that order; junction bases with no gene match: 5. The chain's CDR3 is CSARNGQGNTEAFF. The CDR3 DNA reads TGCAGTGCTAGGAATGGACAGGGTAACACTGAAGCTTTCTTT.

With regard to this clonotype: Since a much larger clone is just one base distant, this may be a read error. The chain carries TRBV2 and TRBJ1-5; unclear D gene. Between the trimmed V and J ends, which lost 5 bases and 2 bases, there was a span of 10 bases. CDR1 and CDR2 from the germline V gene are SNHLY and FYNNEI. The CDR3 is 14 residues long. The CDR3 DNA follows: TGTGCCAGCAGTTTGGGCCCTGGCAATCAGCCCCAGCATTTT. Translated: CASSLGPGNQPQHF.

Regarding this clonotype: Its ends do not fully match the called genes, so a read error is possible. Here the CDR3 reads CASSSGAQSSYDQYF. CDR3 bases: TGTGCCAGCAGCTCAGGAGCTCAGTCCTCCTACGATCAGTACTTC. The chain has TRBV7-8 and TRBJ2-7; D gene unclear. The length of the CDR3 is 15 residues. Germline CDR1 reads SGHVS; CDR2 reads FQNEAQ.